This T cell receptor (beta chain) was captured by sequencing in a study of blood T cells in healthy people across ages. The sample holds many counts of this clonotype. Its antigen is not identified. The total RNA that was extracted per sample amounted to at least 5 micrograms. Sample-barcoded 5' priming and a J-beta primer mix drove a second PCR of roughly 6 to 12 cycles. TCRdb reprocessed the 5' RACE reads with MiXCR, giving one entry per CDR3 protein. This table holds more than 800,000 distinct CDR3 sequences, roughly 26% found once. Study outcomes and limitations: TCR beta diversity correlated strongly with naive T cell percentage.

Sequencing was done on a sample of blood. The sequence was collected from a woman of 80 years or more in good health.

The DNA for the CDR3 is TGTGCCAGCAGCACAAGAACCGGGACAGCGTACCAAGAGACCCAGTACTTC. Its protein is CASSTRTGTAYQETQYF. The rearrangement uses TRBV5-6 and TRBJ2-5; 7 positions agree with TRBD1. V gave up 4 bases and J gave up 0 bases; unmatched junction bases: 12. The CDR3 is 17 residues long. Looked up from germline, CDR1 is SGHDT and CDR2 is YYEEEE.